These 17 T cell receptor beta chains came from one sample sequenced in a study of identifying expanded T cells in peripheral blood. Profiling relied on immunoSEQ multiplex PCR, and the TCRdb table lists in-frame clones only, not all of them. Of about 81,000 clones detected, around 83% appear once; the ten largest clones hold about 19%. Sequenced material: blood. The receptor set was obtained from a person aged 18-70 years in good health.

V gene TRBV9 combines with J gene TRBJ2-7; TRBD2 matches 8 bases. Losses at the gene ends were 0 bases for V and 7 bases for J; bases not matched to a gene: 9. The CDR3 is made up of 15 amino acids. CDR1 SGDLS and CDR2 YYNGEE come from the germline V gene. CDR3 sequence reads: CASSVEGLVLGEQYF. The CDR3 coding sequence is TGTGCCAGCAGCGTAGAGGGACTAGTGTTGGGGGAGCAGTACTTC.

CDR3 loop: CASSSGGWNTEAFF. The CDR3 nucleotides read TGTGCCAGCAGCTCTGGGGGGTGGAACACTGAAGCTTTCTTT. The genes are TRBV11-1 and TRBJ1-1; tentative D call: TRBD1 (5 bases). Trimming left V 4 bases short and J 1 base short, with 10 bases between. CDR1 and CDR2 (germline): SGHAT, FQDESV (reference sequence). The CDR3 is 14 residues long. The variable domain in full, with the rest retrieved from reference TRBV11-1 and TRBJ1-1, is EAEVAQSPRYKITEKSQAVAFWCDPISGHATLYWYRQILGQGPELLVQFQDESVVDDSQLPKDRFSAERLKGVDSTLKIQPAELGDSAMYLCASSSGGWNTEAFFGQGTRLTVV.

The sample holds a few counts of this clone. The chain has TRBV4-1 and TRBJ1-1; D call uncertain. The CDR3 is 13 amino acids. V shed 8 bases and J shed 4 bases, with 14 bases lying between them. Germline values: CDR1 MGHRA, CDR2 YSYEKL. The CDR3 bases are TGCGCCAGCCAAGGGCGACTGAGCACTGAAGCTTTCTTT. As protein: CASQGRLSTEAFF.

The chain combines TRBV5-1 with TRBJ1-5; 7 nucleotides align to TRBD1. V dropped 0 bases and J dropped 7; count of bases not matched to a gene: 10. The CDR3 totals 16 residues. The germline V gene encodes CDR1 SGHRS and CDR2 YFSETQ. CDR3 DNA sequence: TGCGCCAGCAGCTTGGGGACAGGAGATAGAGGGCAGCCCCAGCATTTT. It translates to CASSLGTGDRGQPQHF.

This clone was counted once. The chain uses TRBV5-8 and TRBJ2-5; D is perhaps TRBD1 (6 bases). CDR1 and CDR2 from the germline V gene are SGHTS and YDEGEE. V lost 0 bases to trimming and J lost 5 bases, with 8 bases between them. The CDR3 runs 13 residues. DNA for the CDR3: TGTGCCAGCAGCTTGGACAGGGTGGAGACCCAGTACTTC. This codes for CASSLDRVETQYF.

This chain connects TRBV9 to TRBJ1-4; 8 bases align to TRBD1. The CDR3 covers 15 residues. The ends lost 3 bases at V and 0 bases at J; junction bases unmatched: 1. CDR1 is SGDLS, CDR2 YYNGEE, per germline. As DNA, the CDR3 is TGTGCCAGCAGCGAGGGACAGGCAACTAATGAAAAACTGTTTTTT. Protein sequence: CASSEGQATNEKLFF.

The J gene is TRBJ2-7, the V gene TRBV5-1; tentative D call: TRBD1 (5 bases). The V and J ends lost 0 bases and 3 bases respectively, with 10 bases between them. Per the germline V gene, CDR1 is SGHRS and CDR2 is YFSETQ. The CDR3 runs to 14 residues. The CDR3 sequence: CASSLDQGLYEQYF. Here the CDR3 DNA reads TGCGCCAGCAGCTTGGATCAGGGTCTCTACGAGCAGTACTTC.

This rearrangement joins TRBV6-6 to TRBJ2-7, with D possibly being TRBD2 (6 bases). The V end lost 6 bases, the J end lost 5 bases, and 20 bases lay between the germline ends. CDR3 length: 15 residues. Germline assignment: CDR1 MNHNY and CDR2 SVGAGI (reference sequence). The CDR3 loop reads CASRGGVLRQDEQYF. The CDR3 coding sequence is TGTGCCAGCAGGGGGGGTGTCCTCAGGCAAGACGAGCAGTACTTC.

This chain connects TRBV6-6 to TRBJ1-4, with D hard to call. V lost 5 bases and J lost 8, with 18 bases in between. The CDR3 loop spans 15 amino acids. Germline V lookup: CDR1 MNHNY, CDR2 SVGAGI (reference sequence). In DNA form, the CDR3 reads TGTGCCAGCAGTCCTTCCGGGCGTAGCCGCGAAAAACTGTTTTTT. It is translated as CASSPSGRSREKLFF.

This chain joins TRBV7-3 and TRBJ2-3, with D perhaps matching TRBD2 (5 bases). Germline lookup yields CDR1 SGHTA and CDR2 FQGTGA. V was trimmed by 6 bases and J by 3 bases, leaving 16 bases between them. This CDR3 contains 15 residues. The CDR3 DNA sequence: TGTGCCAGCAGAGCGGCGGGTGGGTTGACAGATACGCAGTATTTT. Its translation: CASRAAGGLTDTQYF.

The rearrangement uses TRBV28 and TRBJ1-5; D not resolved. The V end was cut by 5 bases, the J end by 0 bases, with 11 bases between. The CDR3 has 15 amino acids. Germline V gives CDR1 MDHEN, CDR2 SYDVKM. CDR3 in amino acids: CASSHDNFSNQPQHF. The DNA for the CDR3 is TGTGCCAGCAGTCACGACAACTTTAGCAATCAGCCCCAGCATTTT.

In this sample, this clone turned up a few times. The rearrangement links TRBV7-2 to TRBJ2-7; no firm D call. The ends were cut back, 2 bases at V and 6 bases at J, with 14 bases in the middle. The CDR3 consists of 14 residues. Germline-derived CDR1 and CDR2 are SGHTA and FQGNSA. The CDR3: CASSLFGWDSEQYF. CDR3 in DNA: TGTGCCAGCAGCTTATTCGGGTGGGATAGCGAGCAGTACTTC.

The V and J genes are TRBV4-2 and TRBJ1-2; 11 bases are shared with TRBD1. V was pared by 0 bases and J by 8 bases, with 14 bases of the junction left unmatched. Germline V lookup: CDR1 LGHNA, CDR2 YNFKEQ. The CDR3 runs to 18 residues. Written as DNA, the CDR3 is TGTGCCAGCAGCCAAGATTGGGACAGGGGGTCTTCGGTTACGGGCTACACCTTC. This translates into CASSQDWDRGSSVTGYTF.

The sample holds a few counts of this clone. This chain joins TRBV19 and TRBJ2-1; 10 bases match TRBD1. CDR1 is LNHDA, CDR2 SQIVND, per germline (reference sequence). This CDR3 has 14 residues. Losses at the gene ends were 1 base for V and 7 bases for J; bases not matched to a gene: 1. This CDR3 reads CASSIGTGGNEQFF. CDR3 nucleotide sequence: TGTGCCAGTAGTATAGGGACAGGGGGGAATGAGCAGTTCTTC.

This sequence joins TRBV4-3 and TRBJ2-1, with unresolved D. The CDR3 contains 15 residues. The germline V gene has CDR1 LGHNA and CDR2 YSLEER. The V end lost 6 bases, the J end lost 6 bases, and 18 bases lay between the germline ends. CDR3 coding DNA: TGCGCCAGCAGTCCCGCATTACCATCGAGCAATGAGCAGTTCTTC. This translates into CASSPALPSSNEQFF.

This rearrangement joins TRBV5-6 to TRBJ1-1, with a weak D call TRBD1 (5 bases). V was clipped by 6 bases and J by 1 base, with 13 bases between them. The CDR3 is 14 residues long. CDR1 SGHDT and CDR2 YYEEEE come from the germline V gene. Here the CDR3 DNA reads TGTGCCAGCACCTCGGGGCTGAAGAACACTGAAGCTTTCTTT. Protein sequence: CASTSGLKNTEAFF.

The J gene is TRBJ2-7, the V gene TRBV11-2; D uncertain. The V gene lost 1 base and the J gene lost 3 bases, with 16 bases spanning the gap. Germline V gene sequence: CDR1 SGHAT, CDR2 FQNNGV. This CDR3 region has 16 residues. CDR3 loop: CASSLVLDAADYEQYF. CDR3 DNA: TGTGCCAGCAGCTTAGTACTCGACGCTGCTGACTACGAGCAGTACTTC. Full variable domain (outside the CDR3, taken from reference TRBV11-2 and TRBJ2-7): EAGVAQSPRYKIIEKRQSVAFWCNPISGHATLYWYQQILGQGPKLLIQFQNNGVVDDSQLPKDRFSAERLKGVDSTLKIQPAKLEDSAVYLCASSLVLDAADYEQYFGPGTRLTVT.